The present entry profiles one T cell receptor (beta chain) with its context. Measured with immunoSEQ multiplex PCR; TCRdb has only the in-frame clones, and not every one. Of around 20,000 clones listed, under 95% were seen once; the top ten hold roughly 0.7%. V lost 5 bases, J lost 5 bases, and 1 base stayed unmatched. Germline-derived CDR1 and CDR2 are SQVTM and ANQGSEA. This CDR3 has 13 amino acids. These data belong to a study of T cell repertoires and Cas9 in healthy adults. Sequenced: CD4+ effector T cells (CD127+, CD25-, CD137-, CD154-) from PBMCs; culture status not recorded. V gene TRBV29-1 combines with J gene TRBJ2-5, with 14 bases lining up with TRBD2. This clonotype was obtained from a human donor in good health. Written as DNA, the CDR3 is TGCAGCGTTTGGACTAGCGGGGGGGAGACCCAGTACTTC. It is translated as CSVWTSGGETQYF. The full variable domain, its missing parts supplied by reference TRBV29-1 and TRBJ2-5, is SAVISQKPSRDICQRGTSLTIQCQVDSQVTMMFWYRQQPGQSLTLIATANQGSEATYESGFVIDKFPISRPNLTFSTLTVSNMSPEDSSIYLCSVWTSGGETQYFGPGTRLLVL.